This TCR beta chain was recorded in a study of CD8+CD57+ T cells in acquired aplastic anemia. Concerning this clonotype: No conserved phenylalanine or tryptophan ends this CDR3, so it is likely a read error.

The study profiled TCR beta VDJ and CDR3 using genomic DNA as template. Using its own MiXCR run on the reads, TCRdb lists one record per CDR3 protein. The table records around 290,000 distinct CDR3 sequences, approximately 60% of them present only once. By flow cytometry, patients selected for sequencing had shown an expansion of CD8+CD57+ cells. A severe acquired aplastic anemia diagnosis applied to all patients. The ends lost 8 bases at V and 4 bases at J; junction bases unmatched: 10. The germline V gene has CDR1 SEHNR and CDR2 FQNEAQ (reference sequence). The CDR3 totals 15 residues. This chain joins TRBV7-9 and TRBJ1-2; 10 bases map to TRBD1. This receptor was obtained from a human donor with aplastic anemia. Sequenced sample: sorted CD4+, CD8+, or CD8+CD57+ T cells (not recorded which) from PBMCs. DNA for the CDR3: TGTGCCAGCGGCCCCGGACAGGGGGATGGCTATGGCTACACCCTC. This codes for CASGPGQGDGYGYTL.